A single T cell receptor beta chain is shown here with its context. Its antigen is unidentified. Trimming pared 2 bases from V and 4 bases from J, leaving 12 bases between. Germline V CDR1 and CDR2: SGHKS, YYEKEE (reference sequence). The CDR3 has 14 residues. UMIs and sample barcodes were carried by the TCR alpha and TCR beta cDNA libraries that 5'RACE produced using constant-segment primers. TCRdb itself ran the 5' RACE reads through MiXCR, one entry per CDR3 protein. The sample has about 200,000 distinct CDR3 sequences, 16% seen once. The sample is drawn from a study of T-cell memory formation after mild COVID-19. Study at large: TCR clusters were mostly donor specific.

Study-level results: CD4/CD8 balance characterized clones contracting day 15 to 85, and CD4+ skew characterized later expanders.

The sample was PBMCs or a T cell subset sorted from them (not recorded which). The sequence derives from an adult woman who had mild COVID-19 (a few samples of this study predate the infection). Cell type and time point are not known. The chain carries TRBV5-5 and TRBJ1-2; D remains unclear. CDR3 bases: TGTGCCAGCAGCTTAGGGCCGACCGGCTATGGCTACACCTTC. It encodes CASSLGPTGYGYTF.